This T cell receptor beta chain was captured by sequencing in a study of blood T cell repertoires in COVID-19. Overall study context: From the United States, Italy and Spain came samples of acute and convalescent COVID-19.

This CDR3 has 14 residues. With 6 bases clipped from V and 7 bases from J, the junction kept 4 bases outside the gene matches. Germline values: CDR1 SNHLY, CDR2 FYNNEI. Method: immunoSEQ multiplex PCR; TCRdb's copy keeps in-frame clones and lacks some. This table holds over 120,000 clones, about nine tenths found once. Across about two dozen US areas, participants ranged in age from roughly 18 to 95 years. The chain links TRBV2 to TRBJ2-2, with 11 bases that match TRBD1. The clonotype originates from a man aged 60-69 years who had recovered from COVID-19. Sequencing was performed on PBMCs or T cells enriched from blood (not recorded which). CDR3 loop: CASRGTGGVGELFF. CDR3 in DNA: TGTGCCAGCAGGGGGACAGGGGGTGTCGGGGAGCTGTTTTTT.